This TCR beta chain emerged from a study of control samples from healthy donors and cancer patients. The CDR3 is 15 amino acids. V was pared by 4 bases and J by 4 bases, with 6 bases of the junction left unmatched. CDR1 is SGHRS and CDR2 is YFSETQ in the germline V gene. Assay used: immunoSEQ multiplex PCR; TCRdb lists only in-frame clones, some missing. The sample carries 100,000 to 150,000 clones, about 90% recorded once. Sequencing was carried out using blood. The TCR comes from a woman in her fifties or sixties in good health. This sequence joins TRBV5-1 and TRBJ2-2, with 8 bases identical to TRBD1. CDR3 coding DNA: TGCGCCAGCAGCCTTGACAGGGGTGGCACCGGGGAGCTGTTTTTT. Protein product: CASSLDRGGTGELFF.